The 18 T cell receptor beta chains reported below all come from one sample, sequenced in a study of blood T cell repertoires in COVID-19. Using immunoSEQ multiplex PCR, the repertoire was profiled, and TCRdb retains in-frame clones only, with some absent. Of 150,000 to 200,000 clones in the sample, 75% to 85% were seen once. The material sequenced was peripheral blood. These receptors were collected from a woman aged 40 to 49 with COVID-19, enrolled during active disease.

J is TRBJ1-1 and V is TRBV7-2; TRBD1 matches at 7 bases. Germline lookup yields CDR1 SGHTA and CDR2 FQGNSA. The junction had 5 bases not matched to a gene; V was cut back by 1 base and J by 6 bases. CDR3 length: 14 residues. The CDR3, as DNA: TGTGCCAGCAGCTTAGTCAGGACAGGTGCTGAAGCTTTCTTT. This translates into CASSLVRTGAEAFF.

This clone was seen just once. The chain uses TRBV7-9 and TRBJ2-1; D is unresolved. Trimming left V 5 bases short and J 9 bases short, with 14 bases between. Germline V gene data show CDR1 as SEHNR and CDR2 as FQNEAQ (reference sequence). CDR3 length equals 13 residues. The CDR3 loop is CASSPTLSGEQFF. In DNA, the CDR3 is TGTGCCAGCAGCCCAACCCTCTCGGGTGAGCAGTTCTTC.

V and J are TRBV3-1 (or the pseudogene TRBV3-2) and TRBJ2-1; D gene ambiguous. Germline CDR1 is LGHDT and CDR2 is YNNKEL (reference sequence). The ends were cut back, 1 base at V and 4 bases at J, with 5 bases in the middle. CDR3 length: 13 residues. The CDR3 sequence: CASSQGLYNEQFF. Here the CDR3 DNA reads TGTGCCAGCAGCCAAGGACTGTACAATGAGCAGTTCTTC.

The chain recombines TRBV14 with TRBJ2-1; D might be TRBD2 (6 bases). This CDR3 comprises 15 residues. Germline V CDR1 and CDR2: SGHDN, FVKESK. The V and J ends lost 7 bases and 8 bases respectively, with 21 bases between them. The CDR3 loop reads CASKAREPPLHEQFF. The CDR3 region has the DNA TGTGCCAGCAAGGCTCGGGAGCCCCCCTTACATGAGCAGTTCTTC.

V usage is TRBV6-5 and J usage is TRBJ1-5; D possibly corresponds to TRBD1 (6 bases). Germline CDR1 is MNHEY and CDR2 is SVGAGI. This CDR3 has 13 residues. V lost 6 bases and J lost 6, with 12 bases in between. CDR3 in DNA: TGTGCCAGCAGGGGGGCATTGGGTCAGCCCCAGCATTTT. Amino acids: CASRGALGQPQHF.

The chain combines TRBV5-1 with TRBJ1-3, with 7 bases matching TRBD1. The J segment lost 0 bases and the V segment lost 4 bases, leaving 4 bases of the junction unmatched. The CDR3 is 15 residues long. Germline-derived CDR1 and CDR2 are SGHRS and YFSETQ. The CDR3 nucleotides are TGCGCCAGCAGCCGAGGGACAGTCTCTGGAAACACCATATATTTT. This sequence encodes CASSRGTVSGNTIYF.

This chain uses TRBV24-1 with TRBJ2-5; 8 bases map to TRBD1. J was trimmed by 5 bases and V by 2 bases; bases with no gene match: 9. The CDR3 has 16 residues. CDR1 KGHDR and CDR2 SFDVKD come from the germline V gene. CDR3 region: CATSDSTPRGPETQYF. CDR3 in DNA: TGTGCCACCAGTGATTCCACGCCCAGGGGGCCGGAGACCCAGTACTTC.

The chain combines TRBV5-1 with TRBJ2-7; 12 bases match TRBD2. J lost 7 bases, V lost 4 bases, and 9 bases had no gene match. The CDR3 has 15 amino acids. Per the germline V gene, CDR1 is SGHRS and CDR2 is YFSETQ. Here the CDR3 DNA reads TGCGCCAGCAGCATAGGGACTAGCGGGCCGGGGGAGCAGTACTTC. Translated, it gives CASSIGTSGPGEQYF.

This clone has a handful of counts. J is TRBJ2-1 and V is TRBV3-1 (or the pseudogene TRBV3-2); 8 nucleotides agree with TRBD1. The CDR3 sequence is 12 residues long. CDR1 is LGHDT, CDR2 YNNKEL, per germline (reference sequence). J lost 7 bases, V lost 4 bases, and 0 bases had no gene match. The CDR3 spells CASSRTGNEQFF. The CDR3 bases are TGTGCCAGCAGCCGGACAGGGAATGAGCAGTTCTTC.

The DNA of the CDR3 is TGTGCCTGCTCCCCCCCCGACAGGGTCCATTACAATGAGCAGTTCTTC. Translated, it gives CACSPPDRVHYNEQFF. This chain joins TRBV30 and TRBJ2-1; 7 bases map to TRBD1. J was trimmed by 4 bases and V by 6 bases; bases with no gene match: 15. The length of the CDR3 is 16 residues. Germline CDR1 is GTSNPN and CDR2 is SVGIG (reference sequence).

This chain's CDR3 is CASSIASGLATDTQYF. In DNA form, the CDR3 reads TGTGCCAGTAGTATAGCCTCGGGACTAGCCACAGATACGCAGTATTTT. This chain connects TRBV19 to TRBJ2-3; 9 nucleotides match TRBD2. Trimming took 1 base from V and 2 from J; bases not matched to a gene: 4. Germline assignment: CDR1 LNHDA and CDR2 SQIVND (reference sequence). The CDR3 covers 16 residues.

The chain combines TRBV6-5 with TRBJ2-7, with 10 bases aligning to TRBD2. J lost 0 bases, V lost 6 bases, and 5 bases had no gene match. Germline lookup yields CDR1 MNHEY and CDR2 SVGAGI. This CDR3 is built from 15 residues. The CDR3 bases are TGTGCCAGCAGAGGAGCGGGAGGGAGCTCCTACGAGCAGTACTTC. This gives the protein CASRGAGGSSYEQYF.

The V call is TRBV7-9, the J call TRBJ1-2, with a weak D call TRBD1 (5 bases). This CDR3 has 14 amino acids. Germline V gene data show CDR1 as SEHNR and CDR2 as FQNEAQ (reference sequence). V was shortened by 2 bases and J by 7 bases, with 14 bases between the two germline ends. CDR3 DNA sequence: TGTGCCAGCAGCTTACAGTTGTCAGGGTCTGGCTACACCTTC. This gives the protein CASSLQLSGSGYTF.

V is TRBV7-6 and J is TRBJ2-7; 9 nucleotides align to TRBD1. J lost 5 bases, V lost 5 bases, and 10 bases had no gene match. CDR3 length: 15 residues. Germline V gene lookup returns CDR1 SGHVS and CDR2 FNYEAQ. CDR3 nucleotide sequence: TGTGCCAGCAGCCTCACAGGGGGCCGGATTCACGAGCAGTACTTC. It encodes CASSLTGGRIHEQYF. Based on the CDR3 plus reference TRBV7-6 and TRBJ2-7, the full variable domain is GAGVSQSPRYKVTKRGQDVALRCDPISGHVSLYWYRQALGQGPEFLTYFNYEAQQDKSGLPNDRFSAERPEGSISTLTIQRTEQRDSAMYRCASSLTGGRIHEQYFGPGTRLTVT.

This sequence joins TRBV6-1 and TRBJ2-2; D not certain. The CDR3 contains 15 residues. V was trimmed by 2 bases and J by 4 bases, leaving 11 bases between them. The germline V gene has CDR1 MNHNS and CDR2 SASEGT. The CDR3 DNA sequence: TGTGCCAGCAGTGAATATCCAGGATCCACCGGGGAGCTGTTTTTT. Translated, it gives CASSEYPGSTGELFF.

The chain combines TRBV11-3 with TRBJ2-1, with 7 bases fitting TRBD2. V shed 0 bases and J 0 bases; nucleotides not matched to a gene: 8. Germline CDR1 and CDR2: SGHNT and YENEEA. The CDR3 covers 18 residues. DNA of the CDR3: TGTGCCAGCAGCTTAGAGGGGACTACCCACTCCTCCTACAATGAGCAGTTCTTC. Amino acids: CASSLEGTTHSSYNEQFF.

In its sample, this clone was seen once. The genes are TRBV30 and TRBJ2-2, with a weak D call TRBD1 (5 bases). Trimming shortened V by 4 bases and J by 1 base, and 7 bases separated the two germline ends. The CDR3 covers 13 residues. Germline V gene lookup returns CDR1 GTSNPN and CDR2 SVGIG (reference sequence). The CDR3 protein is CAWTGQNTGELFF. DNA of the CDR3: TGTGCCTGGACAGGACAGAACACCGGGGAGCTGTTTTTT.

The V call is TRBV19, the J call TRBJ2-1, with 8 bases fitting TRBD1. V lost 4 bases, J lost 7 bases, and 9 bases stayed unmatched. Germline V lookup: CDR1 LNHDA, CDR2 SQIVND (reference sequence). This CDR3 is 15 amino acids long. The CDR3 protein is CASSNGTGFLNEQFF. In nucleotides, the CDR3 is TGTGCCAGTAGTAACGGGACAGGATTCCTAAATGAGCAGTTCTTC.